What follows are 6 T cell receptor beta chains derived from one specimen sequenced in a study of cytomegalovirus exposure and HLA in healthy donors. The PCR employed 60 Vbeta primers together with 13 Jbeta primers. Here immunoSEQ multiplex PCR was the method, and the copy in TCRdb shows in-frame clones only, minus some. Among under 85,000 clones listed, approximately 70% were seen once. Input material: PBMCs. The receptors come from a man aged 40-50 years in good health and CMV-seropositive.

V and J are TRBV2 and TRBJ1-2, with D unclear. The CDR3 runs to 12 residues. V lost 6 bases to trimming and J lost 7 bases, with 12 bases between them. The germline V gene has CDR1 SNHLY and CDR2 FYNNEI. The CDR3 spells CASRESDSGYTF. The CDR3 coding sequence is TGTGCCAGCAGGGAGTCCGACTCTGGCTACACCTTC.

J is TRBJ1-2 and V is TRBV11-2; D is uncertain. The CDR3 has 15 residues. The V gene's germline CDR1 is SGHAT and CDR2 FQNNGV. V lost 0 bases and J 3 bases, leaving 11 bases between the germline ends. The CDR3 coding sequence is TGTGCCAGCAGCTTAGAGATAGTGGGCGACTATGGCTACACCTTC. Translated, it gives CASSLEIVGDYGYTF. Using reference TRBV11-2 and TRBJ1-2 for the parts outside the CDR3, the full variable domain is EAGVAQSPRYKIIEKRQSVAFWCNPISGHATLYWYQQILGQGPKLLIQFQNNGVVDDSQLPKDRFSAERLKGVDSTLKIQPAKLEDSAVYLCASSLEIVGDYGYTFGSGTRLTVV.

In its sample, this clone was seen once. V and J are TRBV14 and TRBJ2-3; D perhaps matches TRBD1 (6 bases). V dropped 2 bases and J dropped 2 bases, with 17 bases sitting between them. The germline CDR1 and CDR2 sequences are SGHDN and FVKESK. This CDR3 has 17 amino acids. CDR3 sequence reads: CASSQFHWGQVTDTQYF. CDR3 in DNA: TGTGCCAGCAGCCAATTTCATTGGGGGCAGGTCACAGATACGCAGTATTTT.

This clone occurred a few times. The chain employs TRBV7-2 and TRBJ2-5; D possibly corresponds to TRBD2 (5 bases). V was shortened by 3 bases and J by 0 bases, with 8 bases between the two germline ends. Germline V gene sequence: CDR1 SGHTA, CDR2 FQGNSA. The CDR3 totals 14 residues. The CDR3 loop is CASSFQTNQETQYF. The CDR3 bases are TGTGCCAGCAGCTTCCAGACTAACCAAGAGACCCAGTACTTC.

This sequence joins TRBV4-2 and TRBJ2-5; no definite D call. Judging by the DNA end, TRBJ2-7 fits better; the J call may be wrong. Looked up from germline, CDR1 is LGHNA and CDR2 is YNFKEQ. The CDR3 is 12 amino acids. CDR3 in DNA: TGTGCCAGCAGGAGAGGCCCCGGCGAGCAGTACTTC. Protein sequence: CASRRGPGEQYF.

V gene TRBV7-2 combines with J gene TRBJ1-2, with D possibly being TRBD1 (6 bases). This CDR3 is built from 13 residues. Trimming removed 2 bases from V and 3 bases from J, with 7 bases in between. CDR1 is SGHTA and CDR2 is FQGNSA in the germline V gene. CDR3 in DNA: TGTGCCAGCAGCTTAAGGACAGACTATGGCTACACCTTC. Its translation: CASSLRTDYGYTF.